In this sample, the clone carrying this TCR beta chain turned up a few times. This sample stems from a study of blood T cell repertoires in COVID-19. Method: immunoSEQ multiplex PCR; TCRdb's copy keeps in-frame clones and lacks some. This sample has a few hundred thousand clones, with around 82% found just once. CDR1 is SGHAT and CDR2 is FQNNGV in the germline V gene. V trimming: 4 bases; J trimming: 6 bases; junction bases outside the gene matches: 7. The CDR3 sequence is 15 residues long. The sample was peripheral blood. This TCR was sampled from a woman in her 70s with acute or convalescent COVID-19. The gene calls are TRBV11-2 and TRBJ2-1; 9 bases are shared with TRBD2. In nucleotides, the CDR3 is TGTGCCAGCAGCTCGTCGGGACTAGCTGGCAATGAGCAGTTCTTC. Protein product: CASSSSGLAGNEQFF.